This T cell receptor (beta chain) emerged from a study of T-cell reconstitution after alpha-beta-depleted transplantation in children. Whole-study results and caveats: Most T-cell counts and diversity one year after the transplant came from T cells that were newly produced. The study traced high day-60 TCRbeta diversity in some patients to surviving recipient T cells and thymic progenitors. Several hundred rapidly expanded clones from non-depleted graft cells reportedly supplied alpha-beta T cells about two months post-transplant.

This clonotype has at least ten counts. No antigen is known for it. This sample's TCRbeta library carried unique molecular identifier barcodes. Using its own MiXCR run on the PCR reads, TCRdb lists one record per CDR3 protein. The sample lists hundreds of thousands of distinct CDR3 sequences; about 11% were seen once. From germline, CDR1 is SGHAT and CDR2 FQNNGV. The CDR3 is made up of 14 amino acids. Trimming shortened V by 1 base and J by 5 bases, and 11 bases separated the two germline ends. The TCR sequence derives from a child between 2 and 9 years old with inherited bone marrow failure, due to receive a stem cell transplant. J is TRBJ2-5 and V is TRBV11-2, with D possibly called TRBD1 or TRBD2 (5 bases each). The source material was PBMCs, sampled before TCRalphabeta/CD19-depleted stem cell transplant. The CDR3 bases are TGTGCCAGCAGCTTAGGGGGGTTGGACGAGACCCAGTACTTC. It yields the protein CASSLGGLDETQYF. The variable domain in full, completed from reference TRBV11-2 and TRBJ2-5, reads EAGVAQSPRYKIIEKRQSVAFWCNPISGHATLYWYQQILGQGPKLLIQFQNNGVVDDSQLPKDRFSAERLKGVDSTLKIQPAKLEDSAVYLCASSLGGLDETQYFGPGTRLLVL.